The 21 T cell receptor beta chains given below trace back to one sample, sequenced in a study of blood T cell repertoires in COVID-19. The table came from immunoSEQ multiplex PCR; TCRdb's copy has only in-frame clones and leaves some out. The sample lists roughly 310,000 clones, around nine tenths occurring once. The sequenced material came from peripheral blood. These receptors all stem from a woman aged 50 to 60 with active or convalescent COVID-19.

Concerning this clone itself: This sample also contains other DNA sequences that code for the same CDR3. V usage is TRBV27 and J usage is TRBJ1-2; the match to TRBD1 covers 9 bases. The CDR3 loop spans 13 amino acids. CDR1 is MNHEY and CDR2 is SMNVEV in the germline V gene (reference sequence). The trim removed 5 bases at V and 8 bases at J, leaving 6 bases unmatched. This CDR3 is CASSPGTGYGYTF. The CDR3 DNA sequence: TGTGCCAGCAGTCCCGGGACAGGGTACGGCTACACCTTC.

The chain links TRBV19 to TRBJ2-3; 8 nucleotides match TRBD2. This CDR3 comprises 14 residues. V shed 10 bases, J shed 4 bases, and the junction held 10 bases outside the gene matches. Germline-derived CDR1 and CDR2 are LNHDA and SQIVND (reference sequence). The CDR3 loop reads CATDGGALSDTQYF. The DNA of the CDR3 is TGTGCCACCGACGGGGGGGCCTTGTCAGATACGCAGTATTTT.

This clone appeared a few times. The genes are TRBV10-2 and TRBJ1-1; 7 nucleotides match TRBD1. This CDR3 has 14 residues. Germline lookup yields CDR1 WSHSY and CDR2 SAAADI. J was trimmed by 1 base and V by 6 bases; bases with no gene match: 5. The CDR3 sequence: CASRGGQQNTEAFF. The CDR3 nucleotides are TGCGCCAGCAGGGGGGGACAGCAGAACACTGAAGCTTTCTTT.

The CDR3 nucleotides are TGTGCCAGCAGGCCTCGGACAGGGCTATGGGGGGAGCTGTTTTTT. It codes for CASRPRTGLWGELFF. V and J are TRBV6-6 and TRBJ2-2, with 8 bases aligning to TRBD1. The ends lost 6 bases at V and 8 bases at J; junction bases unmatched: 11. Germline V CDR1 and CDR2: MNHNY, SVGAGI (reference sequence). CDR3 length: 15 amino acids.

The genes are TRBV4-1 and TRBJ2-7, with unresolved D. The germline V gene has CDR1 MGHRA and CDR2 YSYEKL. There are 15 residues in the CDR3. V was pared by 1 base and J by 0 bases, with 10 bases between. The CDR3 here is CASSQGFKPSYEQYF. In DNA form, the CDR3 reads TGCGCCAGCAGCCAAGGTTTCAAGCCCTCCTACGAGCAGTACTTC.

The chain couples TRBV19 to TRBJ1-3; D is undetermined. CDR3 length: 15 amino acids. Germline V gives CDR1 LNHDA, CDR2 SQIVND (reference sequence). Trimming removed 3 bases from V and 3 bases from J, with 12 bases in between. This CDR3 reads CASSMQALFGNTIYF. CDR3 coding DNA: TGTGCCAGTAGTATGCAAGCGCTATTTGGAAACACCATATATTTT. Full variable domain (rest looked up from reference TRBV19 and TRBJ1-3): DGGITQSPKYLFRKEGQNVTLSCEQNLNHDAMYWYRQDPGQGLRLIYYSQIVNDFQKGDIAEGYSVSREKKESFPLTVTSAQKNPTAFYLCASSMQALFGNTIYFGEGSWLTVV.

This sequence joins TRBV19 and TRBJ2-7, with 8 bases fitting TRBD2. CDR3 length: 14 amino acids. CDR1 LNHDA and CDR2 SQIVND come from the germline V gene (reference sequence). V was pared by 4 bases and J by 5 bases, with 7 bases of the junction left unmatched. CDR3 amino acids: CASSSFATSDEQYF. DNA for the CDR3: TGTGCCAGTAGTAGTTTTGCGACTAGCGACGAGCAGTACTTC.

The chain combines TRBV6-2 or TRBV6-3 with TRBJ2-5; TRBD1 agrees at 7 bases. Germline trimming cut 5 bases from V and 5 bases from J; bases unmatched to any gene: 5. Per the germline V gene, CDR1 is MNHEY and CDR2 is SVGEGT. The CDR3 extends over 13 amino acids. The CDR3 nucleotides are TGTGCCAGCAGTCGGACAGGTCGGGAGACCCAGTACTTC. This translates into CASSRTGRETQYF.

As for this clone: This sample includes further DNA sequences coding for the same CDR3. The rearrangement uses TRBV18 and TRBJ1-2; TRBD1 is a possible D gene (5 bases). This CDR3 spans 14 amino acids. Trimming took off 2 bases at V and 2 bases at J, with 9 bases between the two ends. Germline-derived CDR1 and CDR2 are KGHSH and LQKENI. DNA for the CDR3: TGTGCCAGCTCACCAGTGGAGGGGAACTATGGCTACACCTTC. Its translation: CASSPVEGNYGYTF.

This sequence joins TRBV3-1 (or the pseudogene TRBV3-2) and TRBJ1-2; a possible D gene is TRBD1 (5 bases). The V end lost 0 bases, the J end lost 4 bases, and 15 bases lay between the germline ends. The germline gives CDR1 LGHDT, CDR2 YNNKEL (reference sequence). The CDR3 consists of 16 residues. The CDR3 protein is CASSQDDSPFGYGYTF. CDR3 coding DNA: TGTGCCAGCAGCCAAGATGACAGTCCCTTCGGCTATGGCTACACCTTC.

The chain is built from TRBV4-3 and TRBJ2-5; 7 nucleotides line up with TRBD2. The CDR3 extends over 15 amino acids. The germline V gene encodes CDR1 LGHNA and CDR2 YSLEER. The J segment lost 4 bases and the V segment lost 0 bases, leaving 5 bases of the junction unmatched. CDR3 region: CASSQDGRGVETQYF. CDR3 coding DNA: TGCGCCAGCAGCCAAGATGGGAGGGGTGTAGAGACCCAGTACTTC.

The V call is TRBV7-3, the J call TRBJ2-3; 13 bases match TRBD2. V dropped 5 bases and J dropped 6; count of bases not matched to a gene: 5. Per the germline V gene, CDR1 is SGHTA and CDR2 is FQGTGA. The CDR3 loop spans 15 amino acids. CDR3 in amino acids: CASSPQTSGRDTQYF. The CDR3 nucleotides are TGTGCCAGCAGCCCGCAGACTAGCGGGAGGGATACGCAGTATTTT.

The chain joins TRBV9 to TRBJ2-5, with TRBD2 matching over 9 bases. The CDR3 spans 17 residues. Losses at the gene ends were 0 bases for V and 3 bases for J; bases not matched to a gene: 9. Germline V gene sequence: CDR1 SGDLS, CDR2 YYNGEE. The CDR3 is CASSVGISGGGEETQYF. CDR3 coding DNA: TGTGCCAGCAGCGTAGGAATTAGCGGGGGTGGGGAAGAGACCCAGTACTTC.

The rearrangement joins TRBV12-5 to TRBJ2-7; maybe TRBD2 (6 bases). The ends were cut back, 7 bases at V and 3 bases at J, with 13 bases in the middle. CDR1 is LGHNT, CDR2 FRNRAP, per germline. This CDR3 region has 13 residues. The chain's CDR3 is CASALGGIYEQYF. The DNA for the CDR3 is TGTGCTAGTGCCCTGGGGGGTATCTACGAGCAGTACTTC.

V and J are TRBV2 and TRBJ1-1; possible D gene TRBD1, 6 bases. The CDR3 contains 16 residues. Deletions cut 6 bases from V and 1 base from J, with 18 bases between. Germline lookup yields CDR1 SNHLY and CDR2 FYNNEI. The CDR3 loop reads CASRSKGGAANTEAFF. CDR3 bases: TGTGCCAGCAGATCCAAAGGGGGGGCTGCGAACACTGAAGCTTTCTTT.

In its sample, this clone was seen a few times. The chain couples TRBV4-2 to TRBJ2-2; 7 bases agree with TRBD1. Germline CDR1 and CDR2: LGHNA and YNFKEQ. Losses at the gene ends were 5 bases for V and 6 bases for J; bases not matched to a gene: 6. This CDR3 region has 14 residues. DNA for the CDR3: TGTGCCAGCAGCGAGTCTCAGGGGGCCGGGGAGCTGTTTTTT. Protein sequence: CASSESQGAGELFF.

V and J are TRBV7-8 and TRBJ2-7; 7 nucleotides align to TRBD2. The CDR3 totals 15 residues. V trimming: 2 bases; J trimming: 6 bases; junction bases outside the gene matches: 10. CDR1 is SGHVS and CDR2 is FQNEAQ in the germline V gene. CDR3 nucleotide sequence: TGTGCCAGCAGCTTAATAGCGGGTTTGGCGGGCGAGCAGTACTTC. It yields the protein CASSLIAGLAGEQYF.

The chain is built from TRBV3-1 (or the pseudogene TRBV3-2) and TRBJ2-7, with 8 bases fitting TRBD1. The V gene's germline CDR1 is LGHDT and CDR2 YNNKEL (reference sequence). After removal of 1 base from V and 4 bases from J, the junction contained 6 bases not matched to a gene. The CDR3 contains 15 residues. The CDR3 loop is CASSQADRGGYEQYF. CDR3 sequence (DNA): TGTGCCAGCAGCCAAGCTGACAGGGGAGGTTACGAGCAGTACTTC.

This clone was counted once. This chain joins TRBV7-9 and TRBJ2-3; 13 nucleotides align to TRBD2. The germline V gene has CDR1 SEHNR and CDR2 FQNEAQ (reference sequence). There are 15 residues in the CDR3. The V gene end was trimmed by 6 bases and the J gene end by 7 bases; junction bases not matched to a gene: 7. CDR3 DNA: TGTGCCAGCAGATTACTAGCGGGAGGGCCTAATACGCAGTATTTT. This sequence encodes CASRLLAGGPNTQYF.

The rearrangement uses TRBV7-6 and TRBJ1-2; 10 bases line up with TRBD1. The CDR3 is 15 amino acids. Germline V gene sequence: CDR1 SGHVS, CDR2 FNYEAQ. The trim removed 1 base at V and 6 bases at J, leaving 5 bases unmatched. Here the CDR3 DNA reads TGTGCCAGCAGCTTAGAGACAGGGGGCTTGGATGGCTACACCTTC. Translating it yields CASSLETGGLDGYTF.

The chain joins TRBV6-5 to TRBJ1-1; a weak D match, TRBD1 (6 bases). This CDR3 spans 12 amino acids. Looked up from germline, CDR1 is MNHEY and CDR2 is SVGAGI. The germline V and J ends were trimmed by 7 bases and 3 bases, with 9 bases remaining between them. CDR3 loop: CASIAGDTEAFF. CDR3 sequence (DNA): TGTGCCAGCATCGCAGGGGACACTGAAGCTTTCTTT.